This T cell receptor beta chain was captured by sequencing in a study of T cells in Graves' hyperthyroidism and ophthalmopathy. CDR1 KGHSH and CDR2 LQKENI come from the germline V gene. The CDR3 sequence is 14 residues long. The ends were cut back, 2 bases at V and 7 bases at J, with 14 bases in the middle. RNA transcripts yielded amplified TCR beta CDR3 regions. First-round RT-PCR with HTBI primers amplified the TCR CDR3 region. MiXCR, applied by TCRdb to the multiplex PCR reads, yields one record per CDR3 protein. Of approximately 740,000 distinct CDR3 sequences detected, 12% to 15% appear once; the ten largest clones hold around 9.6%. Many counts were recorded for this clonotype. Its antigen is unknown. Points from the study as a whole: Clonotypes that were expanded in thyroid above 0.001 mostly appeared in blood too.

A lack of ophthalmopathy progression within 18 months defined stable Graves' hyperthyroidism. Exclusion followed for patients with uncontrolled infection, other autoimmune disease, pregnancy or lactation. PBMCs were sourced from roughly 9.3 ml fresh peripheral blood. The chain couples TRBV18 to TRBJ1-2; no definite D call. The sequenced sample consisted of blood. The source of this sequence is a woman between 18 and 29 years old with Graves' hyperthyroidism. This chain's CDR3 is CASSPSVPKRGYTF. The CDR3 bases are TGTGCCAGCTCACCATCGGTCCCCAAGCGTGGCTACACCTTC.